The 5 T cell receptor beta chains listed next were all sequenced from one sample in a study of T cells in narcolepsy. Method: immunoSEQ multiplex PCR; TCRdb's copy keeps in-frame clones and lacks some. The sample consists of 9,500 to 12,000 clones, about 93% of them appearing once. Sequenced: CD45RA- memory CD4+ T cells from PBMCs. The receptor source for this set is a human donor with narcolepsy.

This sequence joins TRBV10-1 and TRBJ2-2, with D possibly TRBD1 on 6 matching bases. Per the germline V gene, CDR1 is WNHNN and CDR2 is SYGVQD (reference sequence). Trimming stripped 6 bases from V and 4 bases from J, with 12 bases between. There are 14 residues in the CDR3. The CDR3 here is CASREYRVTGELFF. CDR3 DNA sequence: TGCGCCAGCAGGGAATACAGGGTCACCGGGGAGCTGTTTTTT.

The chain links TRBV11-1 to TRBJ2-7; TRBD1 is a possible D gene (5 bases). CDR3 size: 15 residues. CDR1 SGHAT and CDR2 FQDESV come from the germline V gene (reference sequence). Between the trimmed V and J ends, which lost 5 bases and 0 bases, there was a span of 14 bases. CDR3 loop: CASSRTTDSSYEQYF. In DNA, the CDR3 is TGTGCCAGCAGCCGTACGACAGATTCCTCCTACGAGCAGTACTTC.

The count of this clone is one. The chain is built from TRBV2 and TRBJ2-1; D gene unclear. The CDR3 is 10 amino acids. The germline V gene encodes CDR1 SNHLY and CDR2 FYNNEI. V was shortened by 4 bases and J by 8 bases, with 3 bases between the two germline ends. This chain's CDR3 is CASSVYEQFF. CDR3 nucleotides: TGTGCCAGCAGTGTCTATGAGCAGTTCTTC.

This clone was picked up one time. V and J are TRBV6-1 and TRBJ2-3, with a tentative D call TRBD2 (7 bases). Germline CDR1 is MNHNS and CDR2 is SASEGT. V was cut by 1 base and J by 4 bases, with 18 bases left in between. The length of the CDR3 is 17 residues. CDR3 amino acids: CASSEGGGGRGADTQYF. CDR3 nucleotides: TGTGCCAGCAGTGAAGGGGGGGGCGGGAGAGGGGCAGATACGCAGTATTTT.

Here the CDR3 reads CAWRGTSGPTNEKLFF. Here the CDR3 DNA reads TGTGCCTGGAGAGGGACATCCGGTCCAACTAATGAAAAACTGTTTTTT. This chain links TRBV30 with TRBJ1-4, with D perhaps TRBD1 (6 bases). This CDR3 is 16 amino acids long. The V end lost 3 bases, the J end lost 0 bases, and 14 bases lay between the germline ends. Germline V gives CDR1 GTSNPN, CDR2 SVGIG (reference sequence). Drawing the rest from reference TRBV30 and TRBJ1-4, the complete variable domain is SQTIHQWPATLVQPVGSPLSLECTVEGTSNPNLYWYRQAAGRGLQLLFYSVGIGQISSEVPQNLSASRPQDRQFILSSKKLLLSDSGFYLCAWRGTSGPTNEKLFFGSGTQLSVL.